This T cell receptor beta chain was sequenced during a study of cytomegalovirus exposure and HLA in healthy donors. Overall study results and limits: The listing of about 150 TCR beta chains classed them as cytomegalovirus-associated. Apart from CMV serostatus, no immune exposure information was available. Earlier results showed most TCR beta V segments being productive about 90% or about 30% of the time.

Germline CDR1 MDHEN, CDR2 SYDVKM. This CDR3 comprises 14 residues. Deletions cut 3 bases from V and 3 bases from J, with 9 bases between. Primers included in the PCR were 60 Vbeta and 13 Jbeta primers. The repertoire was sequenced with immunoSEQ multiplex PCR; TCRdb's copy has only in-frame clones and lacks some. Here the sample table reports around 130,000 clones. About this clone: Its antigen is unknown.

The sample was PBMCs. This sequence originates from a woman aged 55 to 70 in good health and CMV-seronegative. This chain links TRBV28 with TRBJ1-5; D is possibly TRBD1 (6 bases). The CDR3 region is CASSLAGDNQPQHF. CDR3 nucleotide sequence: TGTGCCAGCAGTTTGGCAGGGGACAATCAGCCCCAGCATTTT.